A single sample is the source of the 28 T cell receptor beta chains below, sequenced in a study of neurological immune-mediated disorders. TCRdb re-called the 5' RACE reads with MiXCR, one entry per CDR3 protein. Of around 69,000 distinct CDR3 sequences in the sample, less than 5.5% were seen once. Sequencing input: PBMCs. These receptors came from a man aged 25 to 45 with multiple sclerosis.

The table lists this clonotype with many counts. The chain employs TRBV7-2 and TRBJ2-1, with 7 bases lining up with TRBD2. Germline CDR1 SGHTA, CDR2 FQGNSA. The CDR3 is 15 amino acids. Losses at the gene ends were 4 bases for V and 2 bases for J; bases not matched to a gene: 5. Here the CDR3 reads CASSSGGGTYNEQFF. The DNA for the CDR3 is TGTGCCAGCAGCTCAGGCGGGGGAACCTACAATGAGCAGTTCTTC.

This clonotype was observed many times. V gene TRBV3-1 combines with J gene TRBJ1-1; the D gene is possibly TRBD1 (5 bases). V lost 6 bases, J lost 5 bases, and 22 bases lay in between. Looked up from germline, CDR1 is LGHDT and CDR2 is YNNKEL (reference sequence). The CDR3 spans 16 residues. CDR3 protein: CASRLSGQGGYTEAFF. CDR3 nucleotide sequence: TGTGCCAGCAGGTTGTCTGGGCAGGGTGGATATACTGAAGCTTTCTTT.

This clonotype was seen ten or more times. This rearrangement joins TRBV5-1 to TRBJ2-5; D is ambiguous. CDR3 length: 15 residues. The germline V gene has CDR1 SGHRS and CDR2 YFSETQ. V shed 0 bases and J shed 5 bases, with 14 bases lying between them. The CDR3 coding sequence is TGCGCCAGCAGCTTGGAGGCCACTGGGTCGGAGACCCAGTACTTC. Residues: CASSLEATGSETQYF.

Points on this clonotype: A read error is possible here, since a much larger clone lies one base away. The chain is built from TRBV5-1 and TRBJ1-1; no clear D gene. CDR3 length equals 13 residues. The germline gives CDR1 SGHRS, CDR2 YFSETQ. Trimming took off 4 bases at V and 6 bases at J, with 13 bases between the two ends. The CDR3 here is CASSPNTGSEAFF. For the CDR3, the DNA is TGCGCCAGCAGCCCCAATACGGGGTCTGAAGCTTTCTTT.

The gene calls are TRBV11-2 and TRBJ2-7; 7 positions agree with TRBD2. The CDR3 length is 15 residues. V shed 1 base, J shed 2 bases, and the junction held 5 bases outside the gene matches. In germline, CDR1 is SGHAT, CDR2 FQNNGV. The CDR3 region has the DNA TGTGCCAGCAGCTTAGTAGGTGGGGGGGCCTACGAGCAGTACTTC. As protein: CASSLVGGGAYEQYF.

In the case of this clonotype: A clone one base away is much larger, so this may be a read error. This chain connects TRBV2 to TRBJ1-5; no clear D gene. CDR3 length equals 13 residues. In germline, CDR1 is SNHLY, CDR2 FYNNEI. The CDR3 DNA sequence: TGTGTCAGCAGACCCGACGGCGATCAGCCCCAGCATTTT. Protein product: CVSRPDGDQPQHF.

This clonotype was observed at least ten times. The chain combines TRBV11-2 with TRBJ2-2; 7 bases agree with TRBD2. Germline V gene sequence: CDR1 SGHAT, CDR2 FQNNGV. The junction had 13 bases not matched to a gene; V was cut back by 5 bases and J by 7 bases. This CDR3 region has 16 residues. CDR3 residues: CASSPTGSGVSGELFF. CDR3 sequence (DNA): TGTGCCAGCAGCCCCACGGGGAGCGGGGTGAGCGGGGAGCTGTTTTTT.

This clonotype occurred many times. The chain joins TRBV5-1 to TRBJ2-7; no firm D call. Germline CDR1 and CDR2: SGHRS and YFSETQ. Trimming shortened V by 0 bases and J by 6 bases, and 13 bases separated the two germline ends. This CDR3 region has 14 residues. CDR3 coding DNA: TGCGCCAGCAGCTTGGTACGGATCGGGCGCGAGCAGTACTTC. Encoded protein: CASSLVRIGREQYF.

This clonotype has at least ten counts. The V gene is TRBV3-1, the J gene TRBJ2-3; 10 positions agree with TRBD1. With 5 bases clipped from V and 2 bases from J, the junction kept 7 bases outside the gene matches. The CDR3 runs 16 residues. Germline V CDR1 and CDR2: LGHDT, YNNKEL (reference sequence). The CDR3 DNA sequence: TGTGCCAGCAGCTGGGGGACAGGGGACTACACAGATACGCAGTATTTT. This encodes CASSWGTGDYTDTQYF.

This clonotype showed up many times. It is unclear where the CDR3 begins or ends on the DNA, so no DNA is shown, and the CDR3 is as TCRdb lists it. The V gene is TRBV5-1, the J gene TRBJ2-2. A total of 14 residues make up the CDR3, ends included. Germline CDR1 SGHRS, CDR2 YFSETQ. The chain's CDR3 is CASSPGFGAGELFF.

This clonotype is medium-sized within its sample. This rearrangement joins TRBV24-1 to TRBJ2-3, with 9 bases aligning to TRBD1. The CDR3 runs to 16 residues. Germline values: CDR1 KGHDR, CDR2 SFDVKD. V shed 5 bases and J 6 bases; nucleotides not matched to a gene: 11. CDR3 residues: CATSGLQGAPGDTQYF. The CDR3 region has the DNA TGTGCCACCAGTGGTCTACAGGGGGCTCCGGGGGATACGCAGTATTTT.

This clonotype was seen a handful of times. The genes are TRBV5-1 and TRBJ1-1; D not certain. Trimming left V 2 bases short and J 3 bases short, with 17 bases between. The CDR3 loop spans 16 amino acids. Germline V gene lookup returns CDR1 SGHRS and CDR2 YFSETQ. The CDR3 is CASSFVLRRAHTEAFF. The CDR3, as DNA: TGCGCCAGCAGCTTTGTCCTTAGACGGGCCCACACTGAAGCTTTCTTT.

In this sample, this clonotype turned up many times. This chain uses TRBV18 with TRBJ1-2, with TRBD1 as a possible D gene (5 bases). There are 12 residues in the CDR3. The V gene lost 8 bases and the J gene lost 3 bases, with 10 bases spanning the gap. The germline V gene encodes CDR1 KGHSH and CDR2 LQKENI. The CDR3 is CASQDNDYGYTF. CDR3 coding DNA: TGTGCCAGCCAGGACAACGACTATGGCTACACCTTC.

This clonotype was detected a few times. The chain carries TRBV11-2 and TRBJ1-4; D might be TRBD1 (5 bases). Trimming shortened V by 5 bases and J by 7 bases, and 23 bases separated the two germline ends. Germline assignment: CDR1 SGHAT and CDR2 FQNNGV. The CDR3 sequence is 17 residues long. The CDR3 nucleotides read TGTGCCAGCAGCGGGCGCTGGGGGGAGACCGCGGGTGAAAAACTGTTTTTT. It yields the protein CASSGRWGETAGEKLFF.

The chain employs TRBV5-1 and TRBJ1-1; possible D gene TRBD1, 5 bases. V lost 7 bases to trimming and J lost 1 base, with 14 bases between them. CDR3 length: 14 residues. CDR1 is SGHRS, CDR2 YFSETQ, per germline. The CDR3 DNA sequence: TGCGCCAGCGGCCAGGGTCCGACGAACACTGAAGCTTTCTTT. Encoded protein: CASGQGPTNTEAFF.

The V and J genes are TRBV10-3 and TRBJ2-3, with TRBD2 identical over 7 bases. V was pared by 8 bases and J by 4 bases, with 6 bases of the junction left unmatched. This CDR3 has 13 amino acids. Germline CDR1 ENHRY, CDR2 SYGVKD. CDR3 residues: CAIGEGTSDTQYF. The CDR3 DNA follows: TGTGCCATCGGGGAGGGGACCTCAGATACGCAGTATTTT.

This clonotype has ten or more counts. The rearrangement joins TRBV28 to TRBJ1-3; D ambiguous. Trimming stripped 9 bases from V and 0 bases from J, with 12 bases between. This CDR3 has 14 amino acids. Germline CDR1 reads MDHEN; CDR2 reads SYDVKM. CDR3 bases: TGTGCCAGTCGGAGCGGATCCTCTGGAAACACCATATATTTT. It translates to CASRSGSSGNTIYF.

This clonotype was recorded many times. The chain employs TRBV7-9 and TRBJ1-2; 7 bases align to TRBD1. The CDR3 is 14 amino acids. Germline V gene sequence: CDR1 SEHNR, CDR2 FQNEAQ (reference sequence). V shed 6 bases, J shed 8 bases, and the junction held 12 bases outside the gene matches. For the CDR3, the DNA is TGTGCCAGCAGTCCGTATCACAGGGGCCGGGGCTACACCTTC. Translating gives CASSPYHRGRGYTF.

This chain links TRBV13 with TRBJ1-5; D perhaps matches TRBD1 (6 bases). The CDR3 extends over 16 amino acids. V dropped 5 bases and J dropped 6 bases, with 20 bases sitting between them. The germline V gene encodes CDR1 PRHDT and CDR2 FYEKMQ (reference sequence). The chain's CDR3 is CASSRGGGQGFQPQHF. CDR3 nucleotides: TGTGCCAGCAGCAGAGGAGGGGGGCAGGGGTTTCAGCCCCAGCATTTT.

This clonotype occurred a few times. V is TRBV7-9 and J is TRBJ1-2; 10 bases map to TRBD1. Trimming removed 5 bases from V and 4 bases from J; junction bases left unmatched: 13. CDR1 is SEHNR, CDR2 FQNEAQ, per germline (reference sequence). The CDR3 spans 17 residues. The CDR3 DNA reads as TGTGCCAGCAGCCGTCCGGGACAGGGGATCTCAGGCTATGGCTACACCTTC. Translating it yields CASSRPGQGISGYGYTF.

The J gene is TRBJ2-1, the V gene TRBV3-1; the D call may be TRBD1 or TRBD2 (5 bases each). From germline, CDR1 is LGHDT and CDR2 YNNKEL (reference sequence). Trimming removed 4 bases from V and 6 bases from J, with 19 bases in between. This CDR3 is built from 16 residues. The CDR3 DNA reads TGTGCCAGCAGCCCCGGTGACGGGACCAACAGCAATGAGCAGTTCTTC. This encodes CASSPGDGTNSNEQFF.

This clonotype was found many times. CDR3 coding DNA: TGCAGTGCCTTAGACAGCCTCGGAGATACGCAGTATTTT. Translating gives CSALDSLGDTQYF. This chain uses TRBV20-1 with TRBJ2-3; tentative D call: TRBD1 (5 bases). V lost 6 bases and J lost 5, with 15 bases in between. The CDR3 has 13 residues. Per the germline V gene, CDR1 is DFQATT and CDR2 is SNEGSKA (reference sequence).

This clonotype was counted many times. The genes are TRBV27 and TRBJ1-2, with D perhaps matching TRBD1 (5 bases). The CDR3 spans 13 residues. Trimming took off 5 bases at V and 8 bases at J, with 15 bases between the two ends. Germline CDR1 MNHEY, CDR2 SMNVEV (reference sequence). Here the CDR3 reads CASSRAADTGYTF. CDR3 nucleotides: TGTGCCAGCAGTCGCGCCGCGGACACGGGCTACACCTTC.

This chain connects TRBV7-9 to TRBJ1-1; D is unresolved. With 4 bases removed from V and 7 bases from J, the gap between germline ends came to 19 bases. Germline V gene sequence: CDR1 SEHNR, CDR2 FQNEAQ (reference sequence). This CDR3 has 15 amino acids. The CDR3 region is CASSSHFLANSEAFF. CDR3 DNA: TGTGCCAGCAGCTCCCACTTCCTAGCAAATAGTGAAGCTTTCTTT.

This clonotype showed up many times. This sequence joins TRBV4-1 and TRBJ2-1, with TRBD1 matching 7 bases. J gave up 7 bases and V 2 bases, and 2 bases lay outside the gene matches. Germline CDR1 MGHRA, CDR2 YSYEKL. The CDR3 is made up of 13 amino acids. CDR3 residues: CASSQPQGNEQFF. The CDR3 DNA sequence: TGCGCCAGCAGCCAACCACAGGGGAATGAGCAGTTCTTC.

The table lists this clonotype with a few counts. The chain couples TRBV21-1 to TRBJ1-5. TRBV21-1 is tagged as a pseudogene. The CDR3 has 20 residues. In DNA, the CDR3 is TGTGCCAGCAGCAATAGGGGGGAGGGAACCTCGAGCGTGGGCAATCAGCCCCAGCATTTT. Its protein product is CASSNRGEGTSSVGNQPQHF.

This clonotype was seen at least ten times. The genes are TRBV2 and TRBJ2-2; TRBD2 matches at 15 bases. This CDR3 contains 18 residues. The V gene end was trimmed by 6 bases and the J gene end by 5 bases; junction bases not matched to a gene: 10. In germline, CDR1 is SNHLY, CDR2 FYNNEI. CDR3 sequence (DNA): TGTGCCAGCAGCCGAGCGACCGGGACTAGCGGGGGGACCGGGGAGCTGTTTTTT. Protein sequence: CASSRATGTSGGTGELFF.

This clonotype was seen repeatedly, ten times or more. V and J are TRBV5-6 and TRBJ1-6, with 9 positions matching TRBD1. Germline V gene lookup returns CDR1 SGHDT and CDR2 YYEEEE. Losses at the gene ends were 0 bases for V and 8 bases for J; bases not matched to a gene: 3. The CDR3 sequence is 15 residues long. CDR3 protein: CASSLDGQGYSPLHF. CDR3 nucleotides: TGTGCCAGCAGCTTGGACGGACAGGGGTATTCACCCCTCCACTTT.